This TCR beta chain came from a study of shared clonotypes between healthy human individuals. Study observations and caveats: Donor clonotype sharing was expected to depend on sequencing depth. Few donors limited the genetic and exposure-history diversity represented.

The method was immunoSEQ multiplex PCR; TCRdb's version includes in-frame clones alone and lacks a portion of them. The table lists around 1.9 million clones, over 85% of them singletons. Details on this clone: Its specificity is unknown.

This CDR3 is 15 amino acids long. V lost 1 base, J lost 6 bases, and 13 bases lay in between. Germline V gene sequence: CDR1 MGHRA, CDR2 YSYEKL. Naive CD8 cells were CD45RO-negative, positively selected for CCR7, excluding terminally differentiated effector memory CD45RA+ cells. The chain uses TRBV4-1 and TRBJ2-1; tentatively, D is TRBD2 (6 bases). This sequence was found in a man between 18 and 35 years old in good health. Some clones in this sample may be carry-over from other donors' samples. What was sequenced was naive CD8+ T cells from PBMCs. CDR3 residues: CASSQVAAGTNEQFF. CDR3 DNA sequence: TGCGCCAGCAGCCAAGTAGCGGCGGGAACCAATGAGCAGTTCTTC.